Listed here are 16 T cell receptor beta chains from one sample, sequenced in a study of shared clonotypes between healthy human individuals. Clones were sequenced by immunoSEQ multiplex PCR, and TCRdb holds only the in-frame ones, with some missing. Among 800,000 to 1,200,000 clones listed, roughly 74% were seen once. Sequenced: memory CD4+ T cells from PBMCs. Specified subset: CD45RA-negative fraction. Receptors originate from a man aged 18-30 years in good health. Some clones in this sample may be carry-over from other donors' samples.

The chain joins TRBV4-2 to TRBJ2-7; 9 positions match TRBD2. V was clipped by 4 bases and J by 2 bases; unmatched bases: 9. There are 16 residues in the CDR3. CDR1 is LGHNA and CDR2 is YNFKEQ in the germline V gene. CDR3 in DNA: TGTGCCAGCAGCCTTCCCGACCCTAGCGGGGCCTACGAGCAGTACTTC. Protein sequence: CASSLPDPSGAYEQYF.

The chain links TRBV6-1 to TRBJ2-7; 7 nucleotides line up with TRBD2. There are 15 residues in the CDR3. Looked up from germline, CDR1 is MNHNS and CDR2 is SASEGT. Germline trimming cut 0 bases from V and 2 bases from J; bases unmatched to any gene: 4. This CDR3 is CASSEASSGAYEQYF. The CDR3 DNA reads TGTGCCAGCAGTGAAGCTTCCAGCGGGGCCTACGAGCAGTACTTC.

This rearrangement joins TRBV6-5 to TRBJ2-3, with D unclear. The CDR3 is made up of 13 amino acids. V was shortened by 5 bases and J by 2 bases, with 8 bases between the two germline ends. Germline V gene lookup returns CDR1 MNHEY and CDR2 SVGAGI. CDR3 coding DNA: TGTGCCAGCAGTCCCCCGACCACAGATACGCAGTATTTT. Translated: CASSPPTTDTQYF.

In this sample, this clone turned up a few times. This chain joins TRBV10-3 and TRBJ1-1; TRBD1 matches 8 bases. J gave up 1 base and V 10 bases, and 5 bases lay outside the gene matches. The germline CDR1 and CDR2 sequences are ENHRY and SYGVKD. This CDR3 has 13 amino acids. The CDR3 DNA follows: TGTGCCACCCAAGGACAGGGGAACACTGAAGCTTTCTTT. This translates into CATQGQGNTEAFF.

The V gene is TRBV5-1, the J gene TRBJ2-2, with TRBD1 as a possible D gene (5 bases). Trimming removed 4 bases from V and 4 bases from J, with 14 bases in between. The CDR3 runs to 15 residues. CDR1 and CDR2 from the germline V gene are SGHRS and YFSETQ. As DNA, the CDR3 is TGCGCCAGCAGCCCGGTACAGGCGAGCACCGGGGAGCTGTTTTTT. Translating it yields CASSPVQASTGELFF.

The CDR3 DNA is TGTGCCAGCAGTTTATTTAACTATGGCTACACCTTC. It translates to CASSLFNYGYTF. This chain uses TRBV28 with TRBJ1-2; D gene ambiguous. The length of the CDR3 is 12 residues. V gave up 1 base and J gave up 1 base, with 1 base separating them. CDR1 MDHEN and CDR2 SYDVKM come from the germline V gene.

V gene TRBV28 combines with J gene TRBJ1-5; 7 bases agree with TRBD1. CDR3 length: 15 amino acids. Germline lookup yields CDR1 MDHEN and CDR2 SYDVKM. Trimming at V came to 10 bases and at J to 0 bases, leaving 9 bases not matched to a gene. CDR3: CANRTGELSNQPQHF. DNA of the CDR3: TGTGCCAACCGGACAGGAGAACTTAGCAATCAGCCCCAGCATTTT.

This chain links TRBV6-1 with TRBJ2-7; TRBD1 aligns across 7 bases. V gave up 6 bases and J gave up 0 bases; unmatched junction bases: 8. Germline lookup yields CDR1 MNHNS and CDR2 SASEGT. The CDR3 contains 15 residues. Here the CDR3 reads CASRIGTADSYEQYF. The CDR3 coding sequence is TGTGCCAGCAGAATAGGGACAGCCGACTCCTACGAGCAGTACTTC.

The J gene is TRBJ2-5, the V gene TRBV5-4, with D maybe TRBD1 (6 bases). The germline gives CDR1 SGHNT, CDR2 YYREEE (reference sequence). There are 16 residues in the CDR3. Deletions cut 4 bases from V and 0 bases from J, with 16 bases between. The CDR3 protein is CASSKLGGSYQETQYF. The CDR3 coding sequence is TGTGCCAGCAGCAAACTAGGGGGATCGTACCAAGAGACCCAGTACTTC.

This clone was counted between two and nine times. The chain has TRBV18 and TRBJ2-5, with D perhaps matching TRBD2 (5 bases). Trimming removed 3 bases at V and 7 bases at J, with 12 bases between. This CDR3 is 13 amino acids long. Germline CDR1 reads KGHSH; CDR2 reads LQKENI. CDR3 bases: TGTGCCAGCTCACCGGATTCCGAGGGGACCCAGTACTTC. The encoded protein is CASSPDSEGTQYF.

V and J are TRBV9 and TRBJ2-3; 7 bases agree with TRBD2. V shed 4 bases and J 1 base; nucleotides not matched to a gene: 9. The CDR3 has 16 residues. The germline V gene has CDR1 SGDLS and CDR2 YYNGEE. In DNA, the CDR3 is TGTGCCAGCAGCTGGAGGAGCACTAGCGGCACAGATACGCAGTATTTT. Encoded protein: CASSWRSTSGTDTQYF.

The rearrangement joins TRBV11-2 to TRBJ2-6; TRBD1 is a possible D gene (5 bases). V dropped 5 bases and J dropped 3 bases, with 11 bases sitting between them. CDR1 and CDR2 from the germline V gene are SGHAT and FQNNGV. There are 15 residues in the CDR3. The CDR3 sequence: CASSQAGLGANVLTF. CDR3 DNA: TGTGCCAGCAGCCAAGCAGGGCTTGGGGCCAACGTCCTGACTTTC.

This clone has only one observation. V is TRBV6-1 and J is TRBJ1-3, with TRBD1 matching over 8 bases. Trimming at V came to 6 bases and at J to 7 bases, leaving 8 bases not matched to a gene. This CDR3 has 14 amino acids. Germline V gives CDR1 MNHNS, CDR2 SASEGT. The CDR3 sequence is CASRITGGDNTIYF. CDR3 nucleotide sequence: TGTGCCAGCAGGATTACAGGGGGTGATAACACCATATATTTT.

A remark on this clone: The same CDR3 can be traced to other DNA sequences in this sample. The J gene is TRBJ1-2, the V gene TRBV5-1, with TRBD1 identical over 9 bases. The CDR3 spans 13 residues. The V gene end was trimmed by 4 bases and the J gene end by 5 bases; junction bases not matched to a gene: 3. The germline CDR1 and CDR2 sequences are SGHRS and YFSETQ. The CDR3 reads CASSLDRGYGYTF. In nucleotides, the CDR3 is TGCGCCAGCAGCCTTGACAGGGGGTATGGCTACACCTTC.

This clone was observed a handful of times. The genes are TRBV7-6 and TRBJ1-1; D may be TRBD1 (5 bases). The CDR3 contains 13 residues. CDR1 and CDR2 (germline): SGHVS, FNYEAQ. The V and J ends lost 6 bases and 1 base respectively, with 9 bases between them. As DNA, the CDR3 is TGTGCCAGCAGACTACAGGCGAACACTGAAGCTTTCTTT. Its protein product is CASRLQANTEAFF.

The chain carries TRBV6-1 and TRBJ2-7; no definite D call. Germline values: CDR1 MNHNS, CDR2 SASEGT. Deletions cut 4 bases from V and 4 bases from J, with 5 bases between. This CDR3 contains 11 residues. The CDR3 spells CASSVGYEQYF. CDR3 nucleotide sequence: TGTGCCAGCAGTGTGGGGTACGAGCAGTACTTC.